These 2 T cell receptor beta chains came from one sample sequenced in a study of CD8 T cells in acute hepatitis C reinfection (dated by TCRdb to the early 2020s). The library came from the immunoSEQ multiplex PCR assay. Not all clones reach the TCRdb copy of this immuneACCESS table, which keeps in-frame sequences only. Checked studies attribute under half of the gap to unresolved V genes and leave the rest unexplained. Present in this sample are tens of thousands of clones, approximately 87% of which were seen just once. The top ten clonotypes cover under 0.65% of the sample. The time point label, as the study defines it: naive CD8 control sorted from an acute-time-point sample. Sequencing input: naive CD8+ T cells from PBMCs. The cell subset or site label corresponds to: sorted total naive CD45RO-negative CD8+ T cells. Receptor source: a young man with chronic hepatitis C.

The V call is TRBV7-9, the J call TRBJ2-3; a possible D gene is TRBD1 (5 bases). This CDR3 has 14 residues. Germline assignment: CDR1 SEHNR and CDR2 FQNEAQ (reference sequence). V shed 0 bases and J shed 4 bases, with 8 bases lying between them. The CDR3 spells CASSLASGPDTQYF. In DNA, the CDR3 is TGTGCCAGCAGCTTAGCGTCAGGGCCAGATACGCAGTATTTT.

The chain carries TRBV13 and TRBJ2-1; possibly TRBD2 for D (6 bases). The CDR3 consists of 13 residues. Trimming pared 8 bases from V and 9 bases from J, leaving 17 bases between. Germline V gene lookup returns CDR1 PRHDT and CDR2 FYEKMQ (reference sequence). The CDR3 coding sequence is TGTGCCAGCCAAGGAGGGGACGGGGGTGAGCAGTTCTTC. Protein sequence: CASQGGDGGEQFF.